Below, 21 T cell receptor beta chains from the same sample are listed, as sequenced in a study of identical twins. TCRdb re-derived calls from the 5' RACE reads in MiXCR, one entry per CDR3 protein. The sample lists 400,000 to 650,000 distinct CDR3 sequences, around 20% occurring once. The same data also went into a second study, on T cells expressing NK-cell markers.

Sample: CD4+ T cells sorted from blood. These receptors were collected from a woman aged 18-29 years in good health.

This clonotype was counted a few times. V and J are TRBV6-2 or TRBV6-3 and TRBJ2-1; weak D call: TRBD1 (5 bases). Deletions cut 2 bases from V and 0 bases from J, with 11 bases between. From germline, CDR1 is MNHEY and CDR2 SVGEGT. CDR3 size: 16 residues. For the CDR3, the DNA is TGTGCCAGCAGTTACGGGGCTACCCTCTCCTACAATGAGCAGTTCTTC. The encoded protein is CASSYGATLSYNEQFF.

This clonotype was seen once. V is TRBV5-5 and J is TRBJ1-2; possible D gene TRBD1, 5 bases. V was pared by 0 bases and J by 7 bases, with 10 bases between. This CDR3 has 13 residues. Germline V gene data show CDR1 as SGHKS and CDR2 as YYEKEE (reference sequence). This CDR3 reads CASSLEGLGGYTF. The CDR3 DNA follows: TGTGCCAGCAGCTTGGAGGGGCTGGGTGGCTACACCTTC.

This clonotype was detected only a few times. The rearrangement joins TRBV3-1 to TRBJ2-7, with 7 bases fitting TRBD2. This CDR3 spans 13 amino acids. Germline assignment: CDR1 LGHDT and CDR2 YNNKEL (reference sequence). Trimming took 1 base from V and 3 from J; bases not matched to a gene: 0. The CDR3 is CASSQAGGYEQYF. The CDR3 bases are TGTGCCAGCAGCCAAGCGGGGGGCTACGAGCAGTACTTC.

This rearrangement joins TRBV5-1 to TRBJ2-1; D not resolved. Germline loops: CDR1 SGHRS, CDR2 YFSETQ. The CDR3 extends over 13 amino acids. Deletions cut 0 bases from V and 6 bases from J, with 7 bases between. CDR3: CASSLVVPNEQFF. As DNA, the CDR3 is TGCGCCAGCAGCTTGGTGGTCCCCAATGAGCAGTTCTTC.

This clonotype has only a few counts. The chain combines TRBV7-9 with TRBJ2-1; D uncertain. Germline V lookup: CDR1 SEHNR, CDR2 FQNEAQ (reference sequence). V was trimmed by 4 bases and J by 2 bases, leaving 18 bases between them. The CDR3 is 17 amino acids. CDR3 nucleotides: TGTGCCAGCAGCTCCGGCGTCCGGGCTAGGCCCTACAATGAGCAGTTCTTC. This sequence encodes CASSSGVRARPYNEQFF.

The sample holds a few counts of this clonotype. This chain links TRBV12-5 with TRBJ1-4; 7 bases are shared with TRBD1. Germline V lookup: CDR1 LGHNT, CDR2 FRNRAP. J gave up 8 bases and V 1 base, and 7 bases lay outside the gene matches. This CDR3 is built from 15 residues. The chain's CDR3 is CASGLGRTGGEKLFF. As DNA, the CDR3 is TGTGCTAGTGGTTTGGGTCGGACAGGCGGCGAAAAACTGTTTTTT.

The chain recombines TRBV10-3 with TRBJ1-2, with a weak D call TRBD1 (6 bases). From germline, CDR1 is ENHRY and CDR2 SYGVKD. Between the trimmed V and J ends, which lost 4 bases and 6 bases, there was a span of 18 bases. This CDR3 has 15 amino acids. CDR3 bases: TGTGCCATCAGTGGTGTATGGGAACAGGGTAATGGCTACACCTTC. Translating it yields CAISGVWEQGNGYTF.

This clonotype was seen at least ten times. The chain employs TRBV10-2 and TRBJ1-4, with D uncertain. Germline V gene data show CDR1 as WSHSY and CDR2 as SAAADI. The CDR3 has 14 amino acids. The germline V and J ends were trimmed by 2 bases and 10 bases, with 14 bases remaining between them. The chain's CDR3 is CASSEREPVGKLFF. The CDR3 nucleotides read TGCGCCAGCAGTGAGAGGGAGCCAGTTGGAAAACTGTTTTTT.

The chain combines TRBV12-3 or TRBV12-4 with TRBJ2-4, with D unclear. The CDR3 is 16 residues long. Trimming cost V 3 bases and J 6 bases, with 18 bases left between them. The CDR3 spells CASSFLETPFGNIQYF. CDR3 coding DNA: TGTGCCAGCAGTTTTCTCGAGACTCCCTTCGGAAACATTCAGTACTTC.

This clonotype has more than one count but fewer than ten. V and J are TRBV20-1 and TRBJ2-1, with a possible D match to TRBD2 (6 bases). Germline loops: CDR1 DFQATT, CDR2 SNEGSKA (reference sequence). The CDR3 runs 11 residues. The chain's CDR3 is CGVWTKGEQFF. The CDR3 bases are TGCGGAGTTTGGACTAAAGGGGAGCAGTTCTTC.

This clonotype was detected only a few times. The V and J genes are TRBV6-2 or TRBV6-3 and TRBJ1-5, with no clear D. In germline, CDR1 is MNHEY, CDR2 SVGEGT. The V and J ends lost 6 bases and 7 bases respectively, with 10 bases between them. This CDR3 has 12 residues. The CDR3 DNA follows: TGTGCCAGCAGCTCCCGGGCGCAGCCCCAGCATTTT. As protein: CASSSRAQPQHF.

This clonotype was seen a handful of times. The V and J genes are TRBV5-1 and TRBJ1-4; D gene unclear. Trimming removed 3 bases from V and 8 bases from J, with 11 bases in between. CDR1 and CDR2 (germline): SGHRS, YFSETQ. This CDR3 has 13 amino acids. DNA for the CDR3: TGCGCCAGCAGCTGGGATGTCGGGGAAAAACTGTTTTTT. It specifies CASSWDVGEKLFF.

V and J are TRBV5-6 and TRBJ2-1; 10 bases align to TRBD2. The CDR3 spans 16 residues. In germline, CDR1 is SGHDT, CDR2 YYEEEE. V was pared by 0 bases and J by 9 bases, with 9 bases of the junction left unmatched. DNA for the CDR3: TGTGCCAGCAGCTTGGCTCCTAGCGGGAGAACTGGTGAGCAGTTCTTC. Translated: CASSLAPSGRTGEQFF.

The chain combines TRBV20-1 with TRBJ1-1; tentatively, D is TRBD1 (6 bases). Per the germline V gene, CDR1 is DFQATT and CDR2 is SNEGSKA (reference sequence). CDR3 length: 20 amino acids. The ends were cut back, 1 base at V and 0 bases at J, with 27 bases in the middle. CDR3 DNA: TGCAGTGCTAGAGCCCTACAGGGTCAGCACATAAGCGCTATGAACACTGAAGCTTTCTTT. Translation gives CSARALQGQHISAMNTEAFF.

This chain uses TRBV5-6 with TRBJ2-5, with 8 bases lining up with TRBD1. This CDR3 comprises 13 residues. Germline CDR1 is SGHDT and CDR2 is YYEEEE. V was pared by 4 bases and J by 7 bases, with 6 bases of the junction left unmatched. In DNA form, the CDR3 reads TGTGCCAGCAGCCAACTGACAGGGGCGACCCAGTACTTC. Translating it yields CASSQLTGATQYF.

The count of this clonotype is one. The CDR3 bases are TGCGCCAGCAGACCCCCCGGGGCCCGCACAGATACGCAGTATTTT. Amino acids: CASRPPGARTDTQYF. The chain combines TRBV5-1 with TRBJ2-3; perhaps D is TRBD1 or TRBD2 (5 bases each). Germline V lookup: CDR1 SGHRS, CDR2 YFSETQ. The ends were cut back, 5 bases at V and 1 base at J, with 14 bases in the middle. The CDR3 consists of 15 residues.

Here the CDR3 reads CSARERVDTQYF. Written as DNA, the CDR3 is TGCAGTGCTAGGGAGAGGGTAGATACGCAGTATTTT. The chain couples TRBV20-1 to TRBJ2-3; possible D gene TRBD2, 5 bases. Looked up from germline, CDR1 is DFQATT and CDR2 is SNEGSKA (reference sequence). The CDR3 is made up of 12 amino acids. Trimming pared 3 bases from V and 5 bases from J, leaving 9 bases between.

This sequence joins TRBV7-6 and TRBJ2-7; D may be TRBD2 (5 bases). V was clipped by 6 bases and J by 2 bases, with 11 bases between them. Germline CDR1 reads SGHVS; CDR2 reads FNYEAQ. The CDR3 has 13 residues. This CDR3 is CASSRGLTYEQYF. The CDR3 DNA reads as TGTGCCAGCAGTCGCGGGCTGACCTACGAGCAGTACTTC.

The rearrangement joins TRBV18 to TRBJ1-4, with a weak D call TRBD1 (5 bases). CDR3 length: 17 amino acids. CDR1 is KGHSH, CDR2 LQKENI, per germline. Trimming shortened V by 0 bases and J by 0 bases, and 11 bases separated the two germline ends. The CDR3 DNA sequence: TGTGCCAGCTCACCACCGGGCGGGGCCGCAACTAATGAAAAACTGTTTTTT. As protein: CASSPPGGAATNEKLFF.

The count of this clonotype is one. V usage is TRBV19 and J usage is TRBJ2-2, with 8 bases aligning to TRBD1. J lost 6 bases, V lost 4 bases, and 1 base had no gene match. Germline-derived CDR1 and CDR2 are LNHDA and SQIVND (reference sequence). This CDR3 spans 13 amino acids. The CDR3 coding sequence is TGTGCCAGTAGTACACAGGGGGCCGGGGAGCTGTTTTTT. This codes for CASSTQGAGELFF.

The gene calls are TRBV5-6 and TRBJ2-1, with 10 bases identical to TRBD2. The CDR3 runs 14 residues. Germline V CDR1 and CDR2: SGHDT, YYEEEE. J was trimmed by 8 bases and V by 1 base; bases with no gene match: 3. In nucleotides, the CDR3 is TGTGCCAGCAGCTTGATAGCGGGGGGCCATGAGCAGTTCTTC. This codes for CASSLIAGGHEQFF. The full variable domain, rest sourced from reference TRBV5-6 and TRBJ2-1, is DAGVTQSPTHLIKTRGQQVTLRCSPKSGHDTVSWYQQALGQGPQFIFQYYEEEERQRGNFPDRFSGHQFPNYSSELNVNALLLGDSALYLCASSLIAGGHEQFFGPGTRLTVL.